The clone carrying this TCR beta chain came up a few times. The data are from a study of T cells after yellow fever vaccination. MiXCR, run by TCRdb on the 5' RACE reads, gives a single entry per CDR3 protein. Counted here are a few hundred thousand distinct CDR3 sequences, about 7.8% occurring once; the ten biggest clones make up roughly 15%. The sequencing used PBMCs, collected about 41 days after the first yellow fever vaccination. The receptor's source is a man younger than 30 who received the YFV17D yellow fever vaccine.

CDR3 DNA: TGTGCCAGCAGCTCCGGAGGCTCCCGGAACACTGAAGCTTTCTTT. Translating gives CASSSGGSRNTEAFF. This sequence joins TRBV7-9 and TRBJ1-1, with unresolved D. The CDR3 totals 15 residues. Trimming shortened V by 4 bases and J by 1 base, and 13 bases separated the two germline ends. The germline V gene has CDR1 SEHNR and CDR2 FQNEAQ (reference sequence).